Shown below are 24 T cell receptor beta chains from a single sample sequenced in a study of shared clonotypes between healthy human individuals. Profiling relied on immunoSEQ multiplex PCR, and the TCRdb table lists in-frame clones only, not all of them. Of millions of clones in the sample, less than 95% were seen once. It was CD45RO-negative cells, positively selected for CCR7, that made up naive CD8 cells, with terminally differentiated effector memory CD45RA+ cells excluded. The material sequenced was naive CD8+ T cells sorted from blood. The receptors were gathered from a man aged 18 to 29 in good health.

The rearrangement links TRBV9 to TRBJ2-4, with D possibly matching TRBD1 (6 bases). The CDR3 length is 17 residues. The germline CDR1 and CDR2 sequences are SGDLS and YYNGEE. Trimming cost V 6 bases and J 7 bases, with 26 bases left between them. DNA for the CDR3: TGTGCCAGCAACCCGACTGGGGAGCCAGGGGCGCGGAACATTCAGTACTTC. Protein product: CASNPTGEPGARNIQYF.

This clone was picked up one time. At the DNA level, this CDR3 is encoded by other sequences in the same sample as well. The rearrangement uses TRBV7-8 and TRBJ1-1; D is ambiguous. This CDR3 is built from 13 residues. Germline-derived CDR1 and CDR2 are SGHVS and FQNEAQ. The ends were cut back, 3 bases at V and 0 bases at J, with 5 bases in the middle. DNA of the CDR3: TGTGCCAGCAGCTTTGGGTTGAACACTGAAGCTTTCTTT. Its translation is CASSFGLNTEAFF.

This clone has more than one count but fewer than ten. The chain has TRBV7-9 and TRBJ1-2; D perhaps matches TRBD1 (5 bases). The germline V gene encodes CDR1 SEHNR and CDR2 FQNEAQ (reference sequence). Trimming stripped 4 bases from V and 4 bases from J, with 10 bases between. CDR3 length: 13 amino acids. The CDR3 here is CASSYDGGYGYTF. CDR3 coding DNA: TGTGCCAGCAGCTATGACGGGGGCTATGGCTACACCTTC.

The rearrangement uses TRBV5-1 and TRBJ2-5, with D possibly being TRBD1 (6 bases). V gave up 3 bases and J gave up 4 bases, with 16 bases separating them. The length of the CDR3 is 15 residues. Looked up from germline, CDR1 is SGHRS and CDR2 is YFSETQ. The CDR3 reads CASSSRGQLGETQYF. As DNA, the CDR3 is TGCGCCAGCAGCTCCCGCGGACAGTTGGGAGAGACCCAGTACTTC.

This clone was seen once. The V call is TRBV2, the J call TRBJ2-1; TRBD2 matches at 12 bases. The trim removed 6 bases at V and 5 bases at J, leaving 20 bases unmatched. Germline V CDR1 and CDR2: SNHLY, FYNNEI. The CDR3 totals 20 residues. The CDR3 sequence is CASSVPTNLAGGLADNEQFF. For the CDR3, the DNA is TGTGCCAGCAGCGTCCCAACCAACCTAGCGGGGGGGCTTGCTGACAATGAGCAGTTCTTC. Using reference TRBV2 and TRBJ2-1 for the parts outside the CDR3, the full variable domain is EPEVTQTPSHQVTQMGQEVILRCVPISNHLYFYWYRQILGQKVEFLVSFYNNEISEKSEIFDDQFSVERPDGSNFTLKIRSTKLEDSAMYFCASSVPTNLAGGLADNEQFFGPGTRLTVL.

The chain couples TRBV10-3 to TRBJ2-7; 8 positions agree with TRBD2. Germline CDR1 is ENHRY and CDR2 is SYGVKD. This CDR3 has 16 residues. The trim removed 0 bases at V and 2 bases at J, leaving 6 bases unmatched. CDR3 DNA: TGTGCCATCAGTGAGTCGGCTAGCGGGTTAGCCTACGAGCAGTACTTC. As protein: CAISESASGLAYEQYF.

DNA for the CDR3: TGTGCCAGCAGCCAGAAAGAAGGCACCGGGGAGCTGTTTTTT. It yields the protein CASSQKEGTGELFF. The V call is TRBV7-9, the J call TRBJ2-2; D not resolved. Germline values: CDR1 SEHNR, CDR2 FQNEAQ (reference sequence). This CDR3 has 14 amino acids. Trimming cost V 5 bases and J 4 bases, with 11 bases left between them. The whole variable domain, remainder taken from reference TRBV7-9 and TRBJ2-2, is DTGVSQNPRHKITKRGQNVTFRCDPISEHNRLYWYRQTLGQGPEFLTYFQNEAQLEKSRLLSDRFSAERPKGSFSTLEIQRTEQGDSAMYLCASSQKEGTGELFFGEGSRLTVL.

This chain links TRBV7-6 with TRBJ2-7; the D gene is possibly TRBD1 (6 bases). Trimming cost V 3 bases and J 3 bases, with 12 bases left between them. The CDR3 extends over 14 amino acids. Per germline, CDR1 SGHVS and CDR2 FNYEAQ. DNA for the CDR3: TGTGCCAGCAGCTTTAGGTCAGGGGACTACGAGCAGTACTTC. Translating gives CASSFRSGDYEQYF.

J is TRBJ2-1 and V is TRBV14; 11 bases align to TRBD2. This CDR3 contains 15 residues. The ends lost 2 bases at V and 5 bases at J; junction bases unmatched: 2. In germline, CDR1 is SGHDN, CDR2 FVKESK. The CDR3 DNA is TGTGCCAGCAGCCAATTAGCGGGAGGGAACAATGAGCAGTTCTTC. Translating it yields CASSQLAGGNNEQFF.

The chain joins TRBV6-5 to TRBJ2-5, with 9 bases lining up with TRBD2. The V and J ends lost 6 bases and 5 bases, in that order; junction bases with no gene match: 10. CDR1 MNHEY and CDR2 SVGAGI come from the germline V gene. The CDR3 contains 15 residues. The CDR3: CASSQTSGEGETQYF. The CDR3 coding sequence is TGTGCCAGCAGCCAGACTAGCGGCGAAGGGGAGACCCAGTACTTC.

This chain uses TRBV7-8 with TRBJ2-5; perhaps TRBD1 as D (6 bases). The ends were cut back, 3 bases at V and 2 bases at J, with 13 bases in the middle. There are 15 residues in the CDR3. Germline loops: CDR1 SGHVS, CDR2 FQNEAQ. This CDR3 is CASSFEAQGQETQYF. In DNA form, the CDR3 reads TGTGCCAGCAGCTTTGAGGCACAGGGACAAGAGACCCAGTACTTC.

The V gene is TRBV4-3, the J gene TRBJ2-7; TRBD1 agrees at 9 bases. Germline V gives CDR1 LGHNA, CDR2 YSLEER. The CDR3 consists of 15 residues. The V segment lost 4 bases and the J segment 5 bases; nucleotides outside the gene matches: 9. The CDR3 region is CASSPDGGQGHEQYF. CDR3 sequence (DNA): TGCGCCAGCAGCCCCGATGGCGGACAGGGGCACGAGCAGTACTTC.

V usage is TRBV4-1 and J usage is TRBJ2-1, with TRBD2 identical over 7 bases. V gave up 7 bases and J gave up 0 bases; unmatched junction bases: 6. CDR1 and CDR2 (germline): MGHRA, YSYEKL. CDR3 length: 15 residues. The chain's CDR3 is CASTPRESSYNEQFF. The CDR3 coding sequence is TGCGCCAGCACCCCGCGGGAGAGCTCCTACAATGAGCAGTTCTTC.

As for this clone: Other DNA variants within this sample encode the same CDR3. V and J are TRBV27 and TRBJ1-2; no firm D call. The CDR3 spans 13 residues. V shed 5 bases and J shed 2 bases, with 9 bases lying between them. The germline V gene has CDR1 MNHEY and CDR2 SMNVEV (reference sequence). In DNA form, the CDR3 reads TGTGCCAGCAGTCTGGGCCGGAACTATGGCTACACCTTC. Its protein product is CASSLGRNYGYTF.

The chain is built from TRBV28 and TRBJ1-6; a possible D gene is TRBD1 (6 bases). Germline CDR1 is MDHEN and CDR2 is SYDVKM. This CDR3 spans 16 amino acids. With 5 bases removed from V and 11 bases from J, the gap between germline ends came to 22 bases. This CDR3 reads CASSTGGGFIRTPLHF. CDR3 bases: TGTGCCAGCAGTACAGGAGGGGGTTTTATTAGGACACCCCTCCACTTT. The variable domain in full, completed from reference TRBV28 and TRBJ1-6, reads DVKVTQSSRYLVKRTGEKVFLECVQDMDHENMFWYRQDPGLGLRLIYFSYDVKMKEKGDIPEGYSVSREKKERFSLILESASTNQTSMYLCASSTGGGFIRTPLHFGNGTRLTVT.

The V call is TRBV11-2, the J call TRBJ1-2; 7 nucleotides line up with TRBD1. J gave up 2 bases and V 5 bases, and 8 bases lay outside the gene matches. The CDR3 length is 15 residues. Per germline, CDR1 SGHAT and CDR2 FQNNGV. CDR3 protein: CASSPYGTVNYGYTF. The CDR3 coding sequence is TGTGCCAGCAGCCCTTACGGGACAGTAAACTATGGCTACACCTTC.

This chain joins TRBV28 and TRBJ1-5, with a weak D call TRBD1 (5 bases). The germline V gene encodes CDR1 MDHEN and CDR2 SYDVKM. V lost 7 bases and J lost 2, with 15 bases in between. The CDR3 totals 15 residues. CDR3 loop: CASTPGGMGNQPQHF. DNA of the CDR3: TGTGCCAGCACCCCGGGGGGGATGGGCAATCAGCCCCAGCATTTT.

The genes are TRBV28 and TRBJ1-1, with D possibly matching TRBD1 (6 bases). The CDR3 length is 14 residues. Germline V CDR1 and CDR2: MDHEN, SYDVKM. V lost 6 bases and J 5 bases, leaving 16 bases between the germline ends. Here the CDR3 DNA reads TGTGCCAGCAGCCCAACAGGGCGGGATACTGAAGCTTTCTTT. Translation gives CASSPTGRDTEAFF.

The CDR3 is CSGGQNPNNEQFF. CDR3 nucleotides: TGCAGCGGCGGGCAGAATCCCAACAATGAGCAGTTCTTC. J is TRBJ2-1 and V is TRBV29-1, with D maybe TRBD2 (5 bases). The length of the CDR3 is 13 residues. Germline assignment: CDR1 SQVTM and CDR2 ANQGSEA. Trimming removed 7 bases at V and 5 bases at J, with 15 bases between.

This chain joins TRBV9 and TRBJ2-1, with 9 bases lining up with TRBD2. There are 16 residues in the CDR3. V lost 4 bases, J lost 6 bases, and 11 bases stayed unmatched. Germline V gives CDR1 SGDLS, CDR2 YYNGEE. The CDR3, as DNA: TGTGCCAGCAGCCACCCGAGCGGGGGGAGCGGCAATGAGCAGTTCTTC. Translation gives CASSHPSGGSGNEQFF.

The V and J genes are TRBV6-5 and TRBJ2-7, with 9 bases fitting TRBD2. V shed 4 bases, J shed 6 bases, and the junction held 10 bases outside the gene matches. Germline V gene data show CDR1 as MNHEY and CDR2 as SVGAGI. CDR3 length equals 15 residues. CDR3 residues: CASSWREGPRSEQYF. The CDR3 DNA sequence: TGTGCCAGCAGTTGGCGGGAGGGCCCCCGCTCCGAGCAGTACTTC.

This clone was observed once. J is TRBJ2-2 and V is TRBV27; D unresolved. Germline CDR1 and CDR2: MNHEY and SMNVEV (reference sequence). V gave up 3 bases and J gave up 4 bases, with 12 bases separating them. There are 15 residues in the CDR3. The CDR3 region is CASSLAGSTTGELFF. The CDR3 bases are TGTGCCAGCAGTTTGGCCGGGTCGACCACCGGGGAGCTGTTTTTT.

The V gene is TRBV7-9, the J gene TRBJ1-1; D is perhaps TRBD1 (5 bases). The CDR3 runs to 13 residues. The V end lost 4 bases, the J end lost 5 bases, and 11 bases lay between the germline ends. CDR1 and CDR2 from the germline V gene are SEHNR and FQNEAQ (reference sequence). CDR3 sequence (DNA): TGTGCCAGCAGCTCCCGGGGCTGGACTGAAGCTTTCTTT. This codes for CASSSRGWTEAFF.

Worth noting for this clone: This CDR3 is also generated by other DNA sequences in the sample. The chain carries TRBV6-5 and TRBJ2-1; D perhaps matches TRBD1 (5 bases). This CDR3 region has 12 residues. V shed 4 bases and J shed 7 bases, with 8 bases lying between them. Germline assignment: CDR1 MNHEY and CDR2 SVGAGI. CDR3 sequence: CASSFSGNEQFF. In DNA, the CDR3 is TGTGCCAGCAGTTTTTCAGGGAATGAGCAGTTCTTC.